This T cell receptor beta chain was profiled in a study of blood T cell repertoires in COVID-19. Data came from immunoSEQ multiplex PCR; TCRdb stores just in-frame clones and leaves some out. The sample lists approximately 260,000 clones; 85% to 90% were seen once. The CDR3 is 13 residues long. Germline V gene lookup returns CDR1 MGHDK and CDR2 SYGVNS. Trimming stripped 2 bases from V and 6 bases from J, with 7 bases between. J is TRBJ2-2 and V is TRBV25-1; D is unresolved. The clonotype originates from a man aged 18 to 29 with active or convalescent COVID-19. Specimen: peripheral blood. The CDR3 region is CASSEPVAGELFF. CDR3 bases: TGTGCCAGCAGTGAACCAGTGGCCGGGGAGCTGTTTTTT.